A single sample is the source of the 27 T cell receptor beta chains below, sequenced in a study of cytomegalovirus exposure and HLA in healthy donors. With 60 Vbeta and 13 Jbeta primers, the PCR was carried out. TCRdb keeps only in-frame clones here, not all; method: immunoSEQ multiplex PCR. The listing contains some 130,000 clones. The sequenced sample was PBMCs. Receptors originate from a man aged 18-30 years in good health and CMV-seronegative.

V is TRBV20-1 and J is TRBJ1-5; D uncertain. Germline V CDR1 and CDR2: DFQATT, SNEGSKA (reference sequence). Trimming took off 1 base at V and 11 bases at J, with 9 bases between the two ends. The CDR3 has 11 residues. CDR3 residues: CSARGLQTQHF. CDR3 nucleotide sequence: TGCAGTGCTAGAGGCCTACAGACCCAGCATTTT.

The chain couples TRBV5-1 to TRBJ1-5; D uncertain. Germline V gene data show CDR1 as SGHRS and CDR2 as YFSETQ. Trimming took off 1 base at V and 4 bases at J, with 12 bases between the two ends. The CDR3 is 15 amino acids. This CDR3 is CASSLLPGENQPQHF. CDR3 nucleotide sequence: TGCGCCAGCAGCTTGTTACCGGGAGAAAATCAGCCCCAGCATTTT.

The CDR3 region is CASSGQGSSNTGELFF. The CDR3 DNA is TGTGCCAGCAGTGGACAGGGGTCCTCGAACACCGGGGAGCTGTTTTTT. This chain links TRBV25-1 with TRBJ2-2; TRBD1 matches 8 bases. V dropped 4 bases and J dropped 0; count of bases not matched to a gene: 4. The germline CDR1 and CDR2 sequences are MGHDK and SYGVNS. The CDR3 sequence is 16 residues long.

A word on this clone: The sample holds other DNA sequences that translate to the same CDR3. The rearrangement uses TRBV28 and TRBJ2-7, with 9 positions matching TRBD2. V shed 1 base, J shed 4 bases, and the junction held 2 bases outside the gene matches. Germline-derived CDR1 and CDR2 are MDHEN and SYDVKM. The CDR3 runs to 14 residues. CDR3 coding DNA: TGTGCCAGCAGTTTATCCGCGGGAGGGTACGAGCAGTACTTC. This translates into CASSLSAGGYEQYF.

This chain links TRBV9 with TRBJ2-1, with TRBD2 matching 10 bases. J lost 6 bases, V lost 3 bases, and 9 bases had no gene match. The germline V gene has CDR1 SGDLS and CDR2 YYNGEE. CDR3 length: 16 residues. In DNA form, the CDR3 reads TGTGCCAGCAGCGGCATTAGCGGGAGGTATGCCAATGAGCAGTTCTTC. This codes for CASSGISGRYANEQFF.

The chain carries TRBV29-1 and TRBJ2-1, with D hard to call. The CDR3 totals 10 residues. In germline, CDR1 is SQVTM, CDR2 ANQGSEA. Deletions cut 3 bases from V and 8 bases from J, with 5 bases between. CDR3 nucleotide sequence: TGCAGCGTTGATAGTCATGAGCAGTTCTTC. It is translated as CSVDSHEQFF.

CDR3 in amino acids: CASSRQRRLFF. CDR3 nucleotide sequence: TGCGCCAGCAGCCGCCAGAGGAGGCTGTTCTTC. The genes are TRBV4-3 and TRBJ2-1, with D possibly TRBD2 on 5 matching bases. V was pared by 4 bases and J by 15 bases, with 13 bases between. The CDR3 covers 11 residues. The germline CDR1 and CDR2 sequences are LGHNA and YSLEER.

V is TRBV11-3 and J is TRBJ2-7; 14 bases line up with TRBD2. V gave up 2 bases and J gave up 3 bases; unmatched junction bases: 9. The V gene's germline CDR1 is SGHNT and CDR2 YENEEA. The length of the CDR3 is 18 residues. The CDR3 coding sequence is TGTGCCAGCAGCTTAACGCAGGGGGGGACTAGCGGGAGCTACGAGCAGTACTTC. Protein product: CASSLTQGGTSGSYEQYF.

This chain links TRBV6-5 with TRBJ1-1; tentative D call: TRBD1 (5 bases). V was trimmed by 6 bases and J by 4 bases, leaving 9 bases between them. CDR1 and CDR2 (germline): MNHEY, SVGAGI. The CDR3 spans 12 residues. The CDR3 DNA sequence: TGTGCCAGCAGGAACGGGGGCACTGAAGCTTTCTTT. Protein sequence: CASRNGGTEAFF.

The rearrangement joins TRBV6-5 to TRBJ2-5, with 16 nucleotides matching TRBD2. The CDR3 length is 14 residues. Germline values: CDR1 MNHEY, CDR2 SVGAGI. V gave up 10 bases and J gave up 5 bases; unmatched junction bases: 4. The DNA for the CDR3 is TGTGCCACCGGGGGACTAGCGGGGGGGGAGACCCAGTACTTC. Protein sequence: CATGGLAGGETQYF.

The V gene is TRBV28, the J gene TRBJ2-3, with 9 bases fitting TRBD1. V shed 6 bases and J 7 bases; nucleotides not matched to a gene: 20. Germline CDR1 reads MDHEN; CDR2 reads SYDVKM. The length of the CDR3 is 18 residues. The CDR3 loop reads CASRHPPRDRAPQNTQYF. The CDR3 DNA reads TGTGCCAGCAGACACCCCCCCCGGGACAGGGCACCACAGAATACGCAGTATTTT. The entire variable domain, with the rest obtained from reference TRBV28 and TRBJ2-3, is as follows: DVKVTQSSRYLVKRTGEKVFLECVQDMDHENMFWYRQDPGLGLRLIYFSYDVKMKEKGDIPEGYSVSREKKERFSLILESASTNQTSMYLCASRHPPRDRAPQNTQYFGPGTRLTVL.

The J gene is TRBJ2-7, the V gene TRBV30, with D possibly matching TRBD1 (6 bases). The length of the CDR3 is 15 residues. The germline V and J ends were trimmed by 2 bases and 1 base, with 15 bases remaining between them. Germline V lookup: CDR1 GTSNPN, CDR2 SVGIG (reference sequence). CDR3 sequence (DNA): TGTGCCTGGAGTAAGCAAGACAGGCCGTCCTACGAGCAGTACTTC. This gives the protein CAWSKQDRPSYEQYF.

This rearrangement joins TRBV11-3 to TRBJ2-7; D perhaps matches TRBD2 (5 bases). In germline, CDR1 is SGHNT, CDR2 YENEEA. V lost 5 bases to trimming and J lost 6 bases, with 14 bases between them. The length of the CDR3 is 13 residues. The CDR3 DNA reads as TGTGCCAGCAGCGGACGGGGAAATCCCGAGCAGTACTTC. Amino acids: CASSGRGNPEQYF.

The rearrangement uses TRBV9 and TRBJ2-1; 9 nucleotides agree with TRBD2. The CDR3 has 15 amino acids. CDR1 and CDR2 (germline): SGDLS, YYNGEE. V was pared by 2 bases and J by 6 bases, with 6 bases of the junction left unmatched. The CDR3 loop is CASSVRAGGVNEQFF. The CDR3 DNA reads as TGTGCCAGCAGCGTTAGAGCGGGGGGTGTCAATGAGCAGTTCTTC.

This rearrangement joins TRBV15 to TRBJ2-5; possible D gene TRBD2, 5 bases. V was trimmed by 1 base and J by 7 bases, leaving 10 bases between them. The CDR3 covers 13 residues. The germline CDR1 and CDR2 sequences are LNHNV and YYDKDF (reference sequence). CDR3 protein: CATSRVRDWTQYF. The CDR3 region has the DNA TGTGCCACCAGCAGAGTGAGGGATTGGACCCAGTACTTC.

V and J are TRBV6-1 and TRBJ2-3; D unresolved. Germline V lookup: CDR1 MNHNS, CDR2 SASEGT. V lost 6 bases and J 4 bases, leaving 14 bases between the germline ends. The length of the CDR3 is 14 residues. The CDR3 bases are TGTGCCAGCAGGCCCGGAATAGCCGCAGATACGCAGTATTTT. Translating it yields CASRPGIAADTQYF.

The chain employs TRBV7-9 and TRBJ2-7; the match to TRBD2 covers 11 bases. From germline, CDR1 is SEHNR and CDR2 FQNEAQ (reference sequence). The CDR3 totals 15 residues. V was clipped by 6 bases and J by 0 bases; unmatched bases: 4. The DNA for the CDR3 is TGTGCCAGCAGGGGACTAGCGGACCGCTCCTACGAGCAGTACTTC. Amino acid sequence: CASRGLADRSYEQYF.

The J gene is TRBJ2-1, the V gene TRBV19, with 7 bases identical to TRBD2. CDR1 is LNHDA and CDR2 is SQIVND in the germline V gene (reference sequence). This CDR3 has 16 amino acids. Unmatched junction bases numbered 9, after V lost 5 bases and J lost 2 bases. This CDR3 reads CASSSLAEPTYNEQFF. The CDR3, as DNA: TGTGCCAGTAGTTCCCTAGCGGAACCAACCTACAATGAGCAGTTCTTC.

This chain connects TRBV28 to TRBJ2-6, with a possible D match to TRBD1 (5 bases). V was pared by 3 bases and J by 0 bases, with 12 bases between. The CDR3 totals 17 residues. CDR1 and CDR2 from the germline V gene are MDHEN and SYDVKM. CDR3: CASSFLPGNSGANVLTF. The CDR3 nucleotides read TGTGCCAGCAGTTTTCTACCAGGGAACTCTGGGGCCAACGTCCTGACTTTC.

The genes are TRBV4-1 and TRBJ2-1; D not certain. V lost 0 bases to trimming and J lost 5 bases, with 8 bases between them. The germline CDR1 and CDR2 sequences are MGHRA and YSYEKL. The CDR3 totals 14 residues. The CDR3 here is CASSQEALDNEQFF. CDR3 nucleotides: TGCGCCAGCAGCCAAGAGGCCTTGGACAATGAGCAGTTCTTC.

V usage is TRBV27 and J usage is TRBJ1-5, with 8 nucleotides matching TRBD1. CDR3 length equals 13 residues. Germline lookup yields CDR1 MNHEY and CDR2 SMNVEV (reference sequence). The junction had 0 bases not matched to a gene; V was cut back by 3 bases and J by 5 bases. As DNA, the CDR3 is TGTGCCAGCAGTTTCAGGGGGCATCAGCCCCAGCATTTT. Protein: CASSFRGHQPQHF.

V usage is TRBV25-1 and J usage is TRBJ2-5; 9 nucleotides line up with TRBD1. CDR3 length equals 15 residues. V lost 5 bases to trimming and J lost 5 bases; unmatched junction nucleotides: 9. Germline V gene lookup returns CDR1 MGHDK and CDR2 SYGVNS. The CDR3 sequence: CASSPPGTGTETQYF. DNA of the CDR3: TGTGCCAGCAGTCCACCCGGGACAGGGACGGAGACCCAGTACTTC.

This chain uses TRBV7-8 with TRBJ2-7; 7 bases match TRBD2. V trimming: 1 base; J trimming: 4 bases; junction bases outside the gene matches: 7. CDR1 and CDR2 (germline): SGHVS, FQNEAQ. This CDR3 region has 15 residues. The CDR3 DNA reads as TGTGCCAGCAGCTTAGACCAGGGAGGGTCTTACGAGCAGTACTTC. This codes for CASSLDQGGSYEQYF.

The rearrangement joins TRBV7-9 to TRBJ1-5; the match to TRBD1 covers 7 bases. Germline CDR1 is SEHNR and CDR2 is FQNEAQ (reference sequence). The CDR3 has 15 amino acids. V lost 1 base, J lost 4 bases, and 4 bases stayed unmatched. Here the CDR3 reads CASSLGGQKNQPQHF. The CDR3 nucleotides read TGTGCCAGCAGCTTAGGGGGACAGAAAAATCAGCCCCAGCATTTT. Drawing the rest from reference TRBV7-9 and TRBJ1-5, the complete variable domain is DTGVSQNPRHKITKRGQNVTFRCDPISEHNRLYWYRQTLGQGPEFLTYFQNEAQLEKSRLLSDRFSAERPKGSFSTLEIQRTEQGDSAMYLCASSLGGQKNQPQHFGDGTRLSIL.

The gene calls are TRBV29-1 and TRBJ2-2; the D gene is possibly TRBD2 (5 bases). The CDR3 loop spans 15 amino acids. Germline lookup yields CDR1 SQVTM and CDR2 ANQGSEA. Between the trimmed V and J ends, which lost 6 bases and 4 bases, there was a span of 18 bases. Here the CDR3 reads CSVSPIAAVTGELFF. The CDR3 DNA reads as TGCAGCGTGTCCCCAATTGCAGCGGTCACCGGGGAGCTGTTTTTT.

The chain employs TRBV7-8 and TRBJ2-5, with 7 nucleotides matching TRBD2. The CDR3 length is 14 residues. Trimming at V came to 5 bases and at J to 2 bases, leaving 5 bases not matched to a gene. Germline V gene data show CDR1 as SGHVS and CDR2 as FQNEAQ. CDR3 DNA sequence: TGTGCCAGCAGCCACCGGGGGGAACAAGAGACCCAGTACTTC. This sequence encodes CASSHRGEQETQYF.

This chain links TRBV28 with TRBJ2-3, with 7 bases identical to TRBD1. V lost 2 bases, J lost 0 bases, and 14 bases stayed unmatched. The germline V gene encodes CDR1 MDHEN and CDR2 SYDVKM. CDR3 length: 19 amino acids. The CDR3 nucleotides read TGTGCCAGCAGTTTAGGATTGGCAGGGGGTAGGATTAGCACAGATACGCAGTATTTT. It is translated as CASSLGLAGGRISTDTQYF.